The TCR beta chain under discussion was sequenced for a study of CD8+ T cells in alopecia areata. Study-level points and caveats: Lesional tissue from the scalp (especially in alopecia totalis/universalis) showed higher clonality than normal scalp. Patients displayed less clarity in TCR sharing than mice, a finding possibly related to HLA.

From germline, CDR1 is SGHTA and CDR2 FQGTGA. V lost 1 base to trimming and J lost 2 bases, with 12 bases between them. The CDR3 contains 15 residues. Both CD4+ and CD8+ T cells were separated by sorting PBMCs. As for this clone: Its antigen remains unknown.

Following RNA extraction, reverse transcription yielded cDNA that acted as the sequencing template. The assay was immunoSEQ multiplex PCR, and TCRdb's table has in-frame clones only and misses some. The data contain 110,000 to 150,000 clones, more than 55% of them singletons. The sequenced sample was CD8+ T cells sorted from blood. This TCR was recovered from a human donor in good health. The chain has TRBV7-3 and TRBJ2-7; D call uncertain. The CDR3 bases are TGTGCCAGCAGCTTAAGTGATGGGCTCGCCTACGAGCAGTACTTC. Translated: CASSLSDGLAYEQYF.